These 19 T cell receptor beta chains originate from one sample sequenced in a study of shared T cell receptors in the human thymus. Sequencing was performed with immunoSEQ multiplex PCR; in TCRdb, only in-frame clones are kept and a portion is missing. The data contain hundreds of thousands of clones, around nine tenths of them singletons. These same records also appear under a second study, on human thymus T cells.

Sequenced sample: thymocytes. The receptors were gathered from a boy under three years old with a congenital heart defect.

V and J are TRBV19 and TRBJ2-1, with D possibly TRBD2 on 5 matching bases. This CDR3 is built from 14 residues. Germline lookup yields CDR1 LNHDA and CDR2 SQIVND (reference sequence). V lost 0 bases, J lost 12 bases, and 15 bases lay in between. The CDR3 here is CASSIDPGLAGQFF. The CDR3 bases are TGTGCCAGTAGTATAGATCCGGGCCTAGCAGGGCAGTTCTTC.

The chain recombines TRBV5-4 with TRBJ2-1, with 11 bases lining up with TRBD2. CDR3 length: 16 amino acids. Germline V gives CDR1 SGHNT, CDR2 YYREEE (reference sequence). Trimming cost V 4 bases and J 8 bases; bases outside gene matches: 11. The DNA for the CDR3 is TGTGCCAGCAGCCTGCTTAGCGGGAGGGCCGGTGATGAGCAGTTCTTC. Translated: CASSLLSGRAGDEQFF.

This clone showed up just once. V and J are TRBV7-9 and TRBJ1-2, with D uncertain. CDR1 and CDR2 from the germline V gene are SEHNR and FQNEAQ (reference sequence). Trimming stripped 5 bases from V and 8 bases from J, with 18 bases between. This CDR3 is built from 14 residues. The CDR3 bases are TGTGCCAGCAGCGAAGTCTCCTGGCAGGTGGGCTACACCTTC. Translated, it gives CASSEVSWQVGYTF.

V usage is TRBV28 and J usage is TRBJ1-2; 10 bases map to TRBD1. The CDR3 extends over 16 amino acids. CDR1 and CDR2 from the germline V gene are MDHEN and SYDVKM. J lost 4 bases, V lost 6 bases, and 11 bases had no gene match. DNA of the CDR3: TGTGCCAGCAGACCACGTTCCGGGACAGGGGTCTATGGCTACACCTTC. The encoded protein is CASRPRSGTGVYGYTF.

This chain uses TRBV2 with TRBJ1-2; 8 positions agree with TRBD1. V dropped 7 bases and J dropped 6; count of bases not matched to a gene: 7. This CDR3 region has 13 residues. The V gene's germline CDR1 is SNHLY and CDR2 FYNNEI. In DNA, the CDR3 is TGTGCCAGCATTACCGACAGGGGAGATGGCTACACCTTC. The encoded protein is CASITDRGDGYTF. The full variable domain, with the rest looked up from reference TRBV2 and TRBJ1-2, is EPEVTQTPSHQVTQMGQEVILRCVPISNHLYFYWYRQILGQKVEFLVSFYNNEISEKSEIFDDQFSVERPDGSNFTLKIRSTKLEDSAMYFCASITDRGDGYTFGSGTRLTVV.

This rearrangement joins TRBV6-5 to TRBJ2-1; 11 positions agree with TRBD2. Trimming removed 4 bases from V and 4 bases from J; junction bases left unmatched: 6. This CDR3 has 16 residues. Per germline, CDR1 MNHEY and CDR2 SVGAGI. CDR3: CASSSAGLAEYNEQFF. The CDR3 DNA reads TGTGCCAGCAGTTCCGCGGGACTAGCGGAGTACAATGAGCAGTTCTTC.

This chain links TRBV10-1 with TRBJ2-7; TRBD1 matches at 9 bases. Germline trimming cut 5 bases from V and 5 bases from J; bases unmatched to any gene: 13. Germline CDR1 and CDR2: WNHNN and SYGVQD (reference sequence). The CDR3 spans 16 residues. The CDR3 reads CASSLTGQGKSHEQYF. The CDR3 DNA reads TGCGCCAGCAGTCTAACCGGACAGGGGAAATCTCACGAGCAGTACTTC.

V and J are TRBV28 and TRBJ1-2; 10 nucleotides match TRBD1. Germline values: CDR1 MDHEN, CDR2 SYDVKM. Trimming cost V 7 bases and J 4 bases; bases outside gene matches: 9. The CDR3 has 15 residues. The CDR3 DNA reads TGTGCCAGCATCACCGGGACAGGGGACGTCTATGGCTACACCTTC. Translation gives CASITGTGDVYGYTF.

This clone was counted a single time. This rearrangement joins TRBV11-2 to TRBJ1-4; 8 bases are shared with TRBD1. There are 14 residues in the CDR3. The trim removed 2 bases at V and 6 bases at J, leaving 2 bases unmatched. Germline V gene sequence: CDR1 SGHAT, CDR2 FQNNGV. The CDR3, as DNA: TGTGCCAGCAGCTTACCGGGACAGGATGAAAAACTGTTTTTT. Its protein is CASSLPGQDEKLFF.

The CDR3, as DNA: TGTGCCAGCAGCTTGGGGAGGGCGGGAGATACGCAGTATTTT. Translation: CASSLGRAGDTQYF. The chain links TRBV11-2 to TRBJ2-3; TRBD2 matches 7 bases. V gave up 3 bases and J gave up 5 bases; unmatched junction bases: 5. Looked up from germline, CDR1 is SGHAT and CDR2 is FQNNGV. This CDR3 has 14 residues.

The chain employs TRBV19 and TRBJ1-4; the D gene is possibly TRBD1 (6 bases). V was clipped by 2 bases and J by 3 bases, with 16 bases between them. CDR1 and CDR2 (germline): LNHDA, SQIVND (reference sequence). This CDR3 spans 17 amino acids. CDR3 sequence: CASSIPPLDRPNEKLFF. CDR3 coding DNA: TGTGCCAGTAGTATACCTCCTCTAGACAGGCCTAATGAAAAACTGTTTTTT. Full variable domain (outside the CDR3, taken from reference TRBV19 and TRBJ1-4): DGGITQSPKYLFRKEGQNVTLSCEQNLNHDAMYWYRQDPGQGLRLIYYSQIVNDFQKGDIAEGYSVSREKKESFPLTVTSAQKNPTAFYLCASSIPPLDRPNEKLFFGSGTQLSVL.

This clone was picked up one time. The V gene is TRBV2, the J gene TRBJ2-6; TRBD1 matches at 10 bases. V dropped 5 bases and J dropped 4; count of bases not matched to a gene: 8. CDR3 length: 17 residues. Germline V gives CDR1 SNHLY, CDR2 FYNNEI. The DNA for the CDR3 is TGTGCCAGCAGTAGGGGACAGGGGTGGAACGGGGCCAACGTCCTGACTTTC. It specifies CASSRGQGWNGANVLTF.

This chain uses TRBV11-2 with TRBJ2-6, with D maybe TRBD1 (5 bases). The CDR3 length is 16 residues. Germline V gene lookup returns CDR1 SGHAT and CDR2 FQNNGV. V dropped 4 bases and J dropped 4 bases, with 14 bases sitting between them. CDR3 amino acids: CASSSRQSSGANVLTF. CDR3 nucleotides: TGTGCCAGCAGCTCACGACAGTCCTCAGGGGCCAACGTCCTGACTTTC. Full variable domain (remainder filled in from reference TRBV11-2 and TRBJ2-6): EAGVAQSPRYKIIEKRQSVAFWCNPISGHATLYWYQQILGQGPKLLIQFQNNGVVDDSQLPKDRFSAERLKGVDSTLKIQPAKLEDSAVYLCASSSRQSSGANVLTFGAGSRLTVL.

The V and J genes are TRBV5-1 and TRBJ2-7; weak D call: TRBD2 (6 bases). Germline V gene sequence: CDR1 SGHRS, CDR2 YFSETQ. This CDR3 has 20 residues. The V end lost 3 bases, the J end lost 0 bases, and 28 bases lay between the germline ends. This CDR3 reads CASSYRFRDSQALNSYEQYF. The CDR3 DNA reads as TGCGCCAGCAGCTACAGGTTCCGGGACTCCCAGGCTTTGAACTCCTACGAGCAGTACTTC.

The chain employs TRBV10-3 and TRBJ2-7; 8 nucleotides line up with TRBD1. The CDR3 has 14 residues. With V trimmed by 7 bases and J by 0 bases, 5 bases remained unmatched. Germline lookup yields CDR1 ENHRY and CDR2 SYGVKD. The CDR3 sequence is CAITDRGSSYEQYF. The CDR3, as DNA: TGTGCCATCACTGACAGGGGAAGCTCCTACGAGCAGTACTTC.

The chain combines TRBV12-5 with TRBJ2-7, with 7 bases that match TRBD1. There are 14 residues in the CDR3. With 4 bases clipped from V and 4 bases from J, the junction kept 7 bases outside the gene matches. Germline-derived CDR1 and CDR2 are LGHNT and FRNRAP. CDR3 region: CASGSTGVGYEQYF. The CDR3 DNA reads as TGTGCTAGTGGTTCAACAGGGGTTGGATACGAGCAGTACTTC.

The genes are TRBV4-3 and TRBJ2-3, with a weak D call TRBD1 (5 bases). Per germline, CDR1 LGHNA and CDR2 YSLEER. This CDR3 contains 17 residues. With 4 bases removed from V and 3 bases from J, the gap between germline ends came to 20 bases. CDR3 sequence: CASSPRHRGGFTDTQYF. Written as DNA, the CDR3 is TGCGCCAGCAGCCCAAGACATAGGGGTGGATTTACAGATACGCAGTATTTT.

The chain combines TRBV28 with TRBJ2-3, with D possibly TRBD1 on 5 matching bases. This CDR3 spans 19 amino acids. Trimming took off 2 bases at V and 0 bases at J, with 21 bases between the two ends. Germline V gives CDR1 MDHEN, CDR2 SYDVKM. CDR3 protein: CASSLKGPGPSSSTDTQYF. The DNA for the CDR3 is TGTGCCAGCAGTTTAAAGGGGCCAGGCCCTAGTTCTAGCACAGATACGCAGTATTTT.

The chain combines TRBV2 with TRBJ2-7; D may be TRBD1 (6 bases). CDR3 length: 15 amino acids. Germline V gene data show CDR1 as SNHLY and CDR2 as FYNNEI. Trimming removed 5 bases from V and 2 bases from J, with 16 bases in between. CDR3 bases: TGTGCCAGCAGTCTACCCAGGGGTCTCCCCTACGAGCAGTACTTC. This gives the protein CASSLPRGLPYEQYF.